The source of this T cell receptor (beta chain) is a study of neurological immune-mediated disorders. From 15-18 subjects, every sequencing run obtained over 200 million TCR-beta sequences. MiXCR was run by TCRdb on the 5' RACE reads, yielding one entry per CDR3 protein. Of about 120,000 distinct CDR3 sequences listed, roughly 3.2% were seen once; the top ten hold over 1%. This clonotype appeared many times. CDR1 is ENHRY and CDR2 is SYGVKD in the germline V gene. The CDR3 runs 14 residues. V shed 11 bases, J shed 1 base, and the junction held 10 bases outside the gene matches. Sample: PBMCs. The J gene is TRBJ1-2, the V gene TRBV10-3, with 7 bases fitting TRBD1. The TCR comes from a woman in her twenties or thirties with multiple sclerosis. CDR3 protein: CAASGQTINYGYTF. In DNA, the CDR3 is TGTGCCGCGTCGGGACAGACAATTAACTATGGCTACACCTTC.